Each of the 21 T cell receptor beta chains below was sequenced from the same sample in a study of control samples from healthy donors and cancer patients. Here immunoSEQ multiplex PCR was the method, and the copy in TCRdb shows in-frame clones only, minus some. The table records 390,000 or so clones, 75% to 95% of them present only once. The sample consisted of PBMCs. Receptors were obtained from a man aged 35 to 55 with head and neck cancer.

This chain connects TRBV27 to TRBJ2-2; 7 positions match TRBD1. The V gene end was trimmed by 7 bases and the J gene end by 4 bases; junction bases not matched to a gene: 3. Germline CDR1 and CDR2: MNHEY and SMNVEV (reference sequence). The CDR3 covers 13 residues. CDR3 DNA: TGTGCCAGCAAACAGGGGCGCACCGGGGAGCTGTTTTTT. This sequence encodes CASKQGRTGELFF.

The V call is TRBV27, the J call TRBJ2-6; D gene uncertain. Germline CDR1 is MNHEY and CDR2 is SMNVEV (reference sequence). V was pared by 7 bases and J by 0 bases, with 1 base between. The CDR3 has 12 amino acids. The CDR3 DNA sequence: TGTGCCAGCACCTCTGGGGCCAACGTCCTGACTTTC. Translating gives CASTSGANVLTF.

Regarding this clone: One junction end disagrees with the germline gene, perhaps due to a read error. This chain connects TRBV4-1 to TRBJ1-5; D remains ambiguous. The CDR3 consists of 15 residues. CDR1 and CDR2 (germline): MGHRA, YSYEKL. CDR3 residues: CASSQFQDANRPQHF. The DNA of the CDR3 is TGCGCCAGCAGCCAATTTCAGGACGCCAATCGGCCCCAGCATTTT.

The chain couples TRBV28 to TRBJ1-4; 7 bases are a match to TRBD1. The CDR3 runs to 17 residues. V was clipped by 1 base and J by 8 bases; unmatched bases: 13. CDR1 is MDHEN and CDR2 is SYDVKM in the germline V gene. The CDR3 sequence: CASSLSYDRAYWEKLFF. The CDR3 DNA reads as TGTGCCAGCAGTTTATCCTATGACAGGGCCTATTGGGAAAAACTGTTTTTT.

The chain joins TRBV2 to TRBJ2-4; no clear D gene. The V and J ends lost 4 bases and 4 bases respectively, with 2 bases between them. The germline gives CDR1 SNHLY, CDR2 FYNNEI. The CDR3 is made up of 11 amino acids. CDR3 region: CASSVKNIQYF. DNA for the CDR3: TGTGCCAGCAGTGTGAAAAACATTCAGTACTTC.

The chain employs TRBV7-8 and TRBJ2-7, with D possibly being TRBD1 or TRBD2 (5 bases each). The germline V gene encodes CDR1 SGHVS and CDR2 FQNEAQ. This CDR3 is 14 amino acids long. Trimming stripped 4 bases from V and 3 bases from J, with 13 bases between. For the CDR3, the DNA is TGTGCCAGCAGCTCTCCGGGACCGGGCTACGAGCAGTACTTC. Translated, it gives CASSSPGPGYEQYF.

The V gene is TRBV28, the J gene TRBJ1-5; D ambiguous. The CDR3 length is 15 residues. V lost 3 bases and J 0 bases, leaving 9 bases between the germline ends. Per the germline V gene, CDR1 is MDHEN and CDR2 is SYDVKM. The CDR3, as DNA: TGTGCCAGCAGTTTCTCCCAGAATAGCAATCAGCCCCAGCATTTT. This sequence encodes CASSFSQNSNQPQHF. The entire variable domain, with the rest obtained from reference TRBV28 and TRBJ1-5, is as follows: DVKVTQSSRYLVKRTGEKVFLECVQDMDHENMFWYRQDPGLGLRLIYFSYDVKMKEKGDIPEGYSVSREKKERFSLILESASTNQTSMYLCASSFSQNSNQPQHFGDGTRLSIL.

Here the CDR3 reads CASSAGLAVEQYF. CDR3 in DNA: TGTGCCAGCAGCGCGGGACTAGCTGTCGAGCAGTACTTC. This chain connects TRBV5-4 to TRBJ2-7, with 9 bases fitting TRBD2. Germline loops: CDR1 SGHNT, CDR2 YYREEE (reference sequence). This CDR3 contains 13 residues. V was clipped by 4 bases and J by 6 bases; unmatched bases: 5.

The V gene is TRBV21-1, the J gene TRBJ2-2; the listed D gene, TRBD1, was not tested against the DNA. TRBV21-1 is a documented pseudogene. The CDR3 is 15 amino acids. CDR3 protein: CASSTGTGRTGELFF. CDR3 DNA: TGTGCCAGCAGCACCGGAACAGGGCGCACCGGGGAGCTGTTTTTT.

Worth noting for this clone: Other DNA sequences within the sample encode an identical CDR3. V is TRBV19 and J is TRBJ1-2; D perhaps matches TRBD1 (5 bases). Germline V CDR1 and CDR2: LNHDA, SQIVND (reference sequence). V was clipped by 2 bases and J by 5 bases, with 9 bases between them. The CDR3 has 13 residues. This chain's CDR3 is CASSITGAYGYTF. CDR3 bases: TGTGCCAGTAGTATAACAGGAGCATATGGCTACACCTTC. The entire variable domain, with the rest obtained from reference TRBV19 and TRBJ1-2, is as follows: DGGITQSPKYLFRKEGQNVTLSCEQNLNHDAMYWYRQDPGQGLRLIYYSQIVNDFQKGDIAEGYSVSREKKESFPLTVTSAQKNPTAFYLCASSITGAYGYTFGSGTRLTVV.

The V call is TRBV6-4, the J call TRBJ2-2; the D is unclear. Germline CDR1 and CDR2: MRHNA and SNTAGT. The CDR3 has 14 residues. V was clipped by 5 bases and J by 2 bases, with 9 bases between them. CDR3 DNA sequence: TGTGCCAGCAGTTCATCCGCTAACACCGGGGAGCTGTTTTTT. This sequence encodes CASSSSANTGELFF.

This sequence joins TRBV2 and TRBJ2-1; no reliable D call. The CDR3 consists of 15 residues. The germline V gene has CDR1 SNHLY and CDR2 FYNNEI. The germline V and J ends were trimmed by 6 bases and 0 bases, with 12 bases remaining between them. CDR3 DNA sequence: TGTGCCAGCAGCGTCGCGTCGAGCTCCTACAATGAGCAGTTCTTC. Its translation is CASSVASSSYNEQFF.

J is TRBJ2-3 and V is TRBV30; 9 positions agree with TRBD2. Germline loops: CDR1 GTSNPN, CDR2 SVGIG (reference sequence). The CDR3 contains 16 residues. Losses at the gene ends were 1 base for V and 4 bases for J; bases not matched to a gene: 9. The CDR3, as DNA: TGTGCCTGGAGTGGCCTTGGCGGGAGGGCCGCAGATACGCAGTATTTT. As protein: CAWSGLGGRAADTQYF.

This chain uses TRBV28 with TRBJ2-7; 8 nucleotides agree with TRBD1. Germline trimming cut 3 bases from V and 5 bases from J; bases unmatched to any gene: 9. CDR1 and CDR2 from the germline V gene are MDHEN and SYDVKM. The CDR3 spans 15 residues. Here the CDR3 DNA reads TGTGCCAGCAGTTTCGAAGGACAGGGTTTCAACGAGCAGTACTTC. It translates to CASSFEGQGFNEQYF.

The chain is built from TRBV25-1 and TRBJ1-4, with D possibly TRBD1 on 6 matching bases. CDR3 length: 13 residues. Germline V CDR1 and CDR2: MGHDK, SYGVNS. Between the trimmed V and J ends, which lost 10 bases and 4 bases, there was a span of 13 bases. CDR3 DNA sequence: TGTGCCACTTCAGGGGATTATAATGAAAAACTGTTTTTT. Translated: CATSGDYNEKLFF.

This chain uses TRBV25-1 with TRBJ1-2; no clear D gene. The CDR3 extends over 17 amino acids. V was trimmed by 4 bases and J by 1 base, leaving 19 bases between them. CDR1 and CDR2 from the germline V gene are MGHDK and SYGVNS. The CDR3 DNA is TGTGCCAGCAGTGGCTACCTCCGGAACAGAGATAACTATGGCTACACCTTC. As protein: CASSGYLRNRDNYGYTF.

The V call is TRBV2, the J call TRBJ2-2; TRBD2 aligns across 7 bases. The CDR3 contains 18 residues. CDR1 and CDR2 (germline): SNHLY, FYNNEI. Trimming cost V 0 bases and J 5 bases; bases outside gene matches: 12. The CDR3 loop is CASSEAPTGTGGTGELFF. CDR3 coding DNA: TGTGCCAGCAGTGAAGCGCCGACTGGGACGGGGGGAACCGGGGAGCTGTTTTTT.

The CDR3 protein is CASSWDRGREQYF. CDR3 bases: TGTGCCAGCAGTTGGGACAGGGGTCGCGAGCAGTACTTC. The rearrangement uses TRBV28 and TRBJ2-7; 10 bases align to TRBD1. Trimming removed 4 bases from V and 6 bases from J; junction bases left unmatched: 3. The length of the CDR3 is 13 residues. CDR1 MDHEN and CDR2 SYDVKM come from the germline V gene. Filled out from reference TRBV28 and TRBJ2-7, the complete variable domain reads DVKVTQSSRYLVKRTGEKVFLECVQDMDHENMFWYRQDPGLGLRLIYFSYDVKMKEKGDIPEGYSVSREKKERFSLILESASTNQTSMYLCASSWDRGREQYFGPGTRLTVT.

The chain links TRBV28 to TRBJ1-5; no clear D gene. Germline CDR1 reads MDHEN; CDR2 reads SYDVKM. The CDR3 contains 16 residues. Trimming stripped 3 bases from V and 6 bases from J, with 18 bases between. DNA for the CDR3: TGTGCCAGCAGTTTCTATGCATATCTACGAGTTCAGCCCCAGCATTTT. Protein sequence: CASSFYAYLRVQPQHF.

The chain couples TRBV19 to TRBJ1-2, with D possibly being TRBD1 (5 bases). Between the trimmed V and J ends, which lost 3 bases and 4 bases, there was a span of 12 bases. The CDR3 length is 14 residues. CDR1 is LNHDA, CDR2 SQIVND, per germline (reference sequence). CDR3 sequence reads: CASSMQKGTYGYTF. CDR3 nucleotide sequence: TGTGCCAGTAGTATGCAAAAAGGGACCTATGGCTACACCTTC.

This chain uses TRBV6-5 with TRBJ2-7, with 11 bases that match TRBD2. Trimming cost V 2 bases and J 4 bases; bases outside gene matches: 7. The CDR3 totals 16 residues. Germline assignment: CDR1 MNHEY and CDR2 SVGAGI. The CDR3 DNA is TGTGCCAGCAGTTACAGTATCGGGACTAGCGGTTACGAGCAGTACTTC. It specifies CASSYSIGTSGYEQYF.